The following is a T cell receptor (beta chain) sequence with its context. Its antigen is as yet unknown. Both RNA and DNA were isolated together from roughly 20-30 mg of bulk tissue that had not been sorted. Germline CDR1 reads SQVTM; CDR2 reads ANQGSEA. Trimming shortened V by 7 bases and J by 15 bases, and 16 bases separated the two germline ends. The CDR3 loop spans 10 amino acids. The record originates from a study of tumor-infiltrating lymphocytes in primary liver carcinoma. Study information: Staging placed the tumors at T1-T3 N0M0, and they measured about 4.2 to 11 cm across.

Regarding the study as a whole: Tumors had a top-250-clone fraction that was significantly higher than blood (p = 0.039). Only about 7-25% of top clones were detected in each of the five tumor regions.

With a constant-region primer, TCR beta cDNA was made from around 530 ng of total RNA. Three nested multiplex PCR rounds, a slightly modified ARM-PCR method, built the TCR beta libraries. Investigators reported that the first two PCR rounds, at 10 cycles each, used TRBV1-TRBV30 forward primers with a C-beta reverse primer. One entry per CDR3 protein results from TCRdb running MiXCR on the multiplex PCR reads. The sample has fewer than 90,000 distinct CDR3 sequences; 72% are singletons. The gene calls are TRBV29-1 and TRBJ2-1, with D possibly being TRBD1 (5 bases). This sequence was found in a man aged 40-49 years with primary liver carcinoma and hepatitis B virus infection. Sequenced sample: liver tumor tissue from sampling region 1. Subset: tumor region T1, superior pole. The CDR3: CSGLSGKRFF. The CDR3 DNA follows: TGCAGCGGGTTATCAGGGAAGAGGTTCTTC.